This T cell receptor (beta chain) comes out of a study of shared clonotypes between healthy human individuals (dated by TCRdb to 2018 to 2021). General notes on the study: A couple of women and a few men aged 18 to 49 years were included in the cohort. For each donor, CD4 naive and CD4 memory were each given three plates, CD8 naive was given two plates, and CD8 memory was given one plate. To estimate repertoire size and how much clonotypes are shared between individuals, the study performed deep sequencing of blood TCR repertoires from roughly five healthy adults. To increase sequencing depth and limit assay-specific biases, different laboratories used diverse techniques to prepare libraries and sequence TCR repertoires. Between about 0.85 and 9.5 billion PBMCs per donor were obtained by leukapheresis. The research as a whole found: Because the study included a small number of donors, the genetic and exposure-history diversity represented was limited. Based on pairwise subsampling, the degree of clonotype sharing among donors was expected to be affected by sequencing depth. Approximately 5% of naive CD4, 3.5% of naive CD8, 2.3% of memory CD4, and about 0.4% of memory CD8 clonotypes were shared across a few donors. Clonotypes shared by all four sorted-subset donors showed higher generation probabilities than non-shared clonotypes. Estimated clonotype richness was generally larger for naive than for memory subsets. Sampling was limited to blood, and TCR repertoires in tissue likely differ from TCR repertoires in blood. Even with the large sequencing depth, rarefaction of the sorted-subset datasets indicated that sequencing was incomplete.

Healthy HIV-negative adults with no recently reported acute infections or vaccinations were included as donors. Only Caucasian adults living in Nashville, Tennessee, USA were represented among the donors. CD4+ T cells were enriched by magnetic negative selection, after which naive cells were positively selected on CD45RA and the negative fraction was taken as the memory subset. After blood collection by leukapheresis, PBMCs were isolated using Ficoll-Histopaque density gradient centrifugation and then cryopreserved in the vapor phase of liquid nitrogen. Purity and quantity of every magnetically sorted T cell population were checked by analytical flow cytometry. Each sorted fraction had its genomic DNA isolated and then quantified by UV absorbance on a Nanodrop 2000c. Notes on this clone: Its antigen remains unidentified. The input lacks base qualities; no much larger clone sits a single base away. In the same sample, other DNA sequences code for this CDR3.

CDR1 and CDR2 (SNHLY, FYNNEI) derive from the germline V gene. From the cysteine up to the phenylalanine, the CDR3 has a length of 12 residues. Only CDR3 DNA remains: 36 bases, in frame from the first base. Deletion took 3 bases off V and 6 bases off J, with a span of 7 bases between the germline ends. Using the deep immunoSEQ assay, TCR CDR3 regions were amplified from genomic DNA by multiplex PCR. For each cell subset, the extracted genomic DNA was distributed evenly across all wells of several immunoSEQ 96-well plates, and each plate served as one replicate. For sorted subsets, around 0.2 ug genomic DNA, equal to 30,000 or so T cell genomes, was loaded into each replicate PCR. The purified libraries were quantified using a Qubit 3.0 fluorometer, sized with a Bioanalyzer 2100, and then quantified again using the KAPA Library Quantification kit. A separate single-read 150-cycle Illumina NextSeq 550 flow cell was used to sequence each immunoSEQ 96-well plate. In the source study's methods: Because only junctional sequences without quality scores were contained in the immunoSEQ output, filtering matching that applied to full-length reads could not be performed. To assign V/J genes and CDR3, sequences were annotated using PyIR, a Python wrapper for IgBLAST v1.9, with IMGT germline references. Reads were removed for weak V/J assignments (E-value above 1e-6), missing CDR3, stop codons, out-of-frame junctions, or ambiguous translated residues. V3J clonotypes were defined as sequences sharing the same inferred V gene, J gene, and CDR3 amino acid sequence. To compute the percentage overlap between repertoires, the number of shared unique clonotypes was divided by the size of the smaller repertoire. Repertoire richness was assessed with RTK rarefaction, the Chao1 estimator, and Recon v2.1 estimates of unobserved clonotypes. For all TCRbeta clonotypes obtained by the gDNA method from a few donors, generation probabilities were computed with OLGA. TCRdb holds this immuneACCESS table with in-frame rearrangements only. Some clones are missing; in checked studies, unresolved V genes explain under half, and the rest has no known cause. For V, J and clone size, that table is used; D and trimming come from the DNA. The sample table records nearly 1 million clones; 76% of these occur just once. The ten top clones hold over 1.3% of the sample.

The V gene is TRBV2 and the J gene is TRBJ2-3; the D segment cannot be called with confidence. The TCR sequence derives from a man in his late teens or twenties in good health. The sequencing input was memory CD4+ T cells sorted from blood. This specimen's cell subset or site label, interpreted: CD45RA-negative fraction. The DNA sequence reads TGTGCCAGCAGTGACCTCGGGGATACGCAGTATTTT. This yields the protein CASSDLGDTQYF.